The 8 T cell receptor beta chains given below trace back to one sample, sequenced in a study of shared clonotypes between healthy human individuals. Sequencing used immunoSEQ multiplex PCR; TCRdb keeps in-frame clones, though not all of them. Here the sample spans approximately 500,000 clones, over 75% being singletons. Sample: PBMCs. The receptors were sampled from a woman between 35 and 50 years old in good health. Some clones in this sample may be carry-over from other donors' samples.

The chain couples TRBV30 to TRBJ1-2; D not resolved. CDR3 size: 12 residues. CDR1 is GTSNPN, CDR2 SVGIG, per germline (reference sequence). Trimming removed 0 bases from V and 4 bases from J, with 6 bases in between. CDR3 amino acids: CAWSVTGYGYTF. In DNA, the CDR3 is TGTGCCTGGAGTGTAACCGGCTATGGCTACACCTTC.

The chain links TRBV28 to TRBJ2-5, with 9 bases identical to TRBD2. Germline V CDR1 and CDR2: MDHEN, SYDVKM. The CDR3 has 14 amino acids. After removal of 8 bases from V and 3 bases from J, the junction contained 7 bases not matched to a gene. CDR3 sequence reads: CASLTSGTEETQYF. CDR3 nucleotide sequence: TGTGCCAGCTTGACTAGCGGAACTGAAGAGACCCAGTACTTC. The whole variable domain, remainder taken from reference TRBV28 and TRBJ2-5, is DVKVTQSSRYLVKRTGEKVFLECVQDMDHENMFWYRQDPGLGLRLIYFSYDVKMKEKGDIPEGYSVSREKKERFSLILESASTNQTSMYLCASLTSGTEETQYFGPGTRLLVL.

This clone was observed once. The J gene is TRBJ2-7, the V gene TRBV6-5; the match to TRBD1 covers 7 bases. The CDR3 contains 13 residues. V lost 6 bases and J lost 4; bases outside the gene matches: 6. In germline, CDR1 is MNHEY, CDR2 SVGAGI. The CDR3 protein is CASRGLDRYEQYF. Here the CDR3 DNA reads TGTGCCAGCAGGGGATTGGACAGGTACGAGCAGTACTTC.

V gene TRBV19 combines with J gene TRBJ1-5, with 8 nucleotides matching TRBD1. Per the germline V gene, CDR1 is LNHDA and CDR2 is SQIVND (reference sequence). V dropped 6 bases and J dropped 3; count of bases not matched to a gene: 4. The CDR3 sequence is 14 residues long. This CDR3 reads CASRRTGNNQPQHF. DNA for the CDR3: TGTGCCAGTAGAAGGACAGGGAACAATCAGCCCCAGCATTTT.

This sequence joins TRBV30 and TRBJ1-2; D perhaps matches TRBD1 (5 bases). The CDR3 loop spans 12 amino acids. V gave up 2 bases and J gave up 4 bases, with 8 bases separating them. Germline V gives CDR1 GTSNPN, CDR2 SVGIG (reference sequence). The CDR3 nucleotides are TGTGCCTGGAGTTCCCAGGGCTATGGCTACACCTTC. Translated: CAWSSQGYGYTF.

Concerning this clone itself: A far larger clone is one base from this, pointing to a likely read error. The same CDR3 can be traced to other DNA sequences in this sample. V gene TRBV6-5 combines with J gene TRBJ1-5; D unresolved. Germline V gene data show CDR1 as MNHEY and CDR2 as SVGAGI. CDR3 length equals 14 residues. V lost 2 bases and J lost 4, with 9 bases in between. DNA for the CDR3: TGTGCCAGCAGTTACCTGGGTGGGAATCAGCCCCAGCATTTT. Its protein product is CASSYLGGNQPQHF.

This chain joins TRBV6-4 and TRBJ1-5; D unresolved. The V and J ends lost 3 bases and 6 bases respectively, with 6 bases between them. The CDR3 loop spans 12 amino acids. In germline, CDR1 is MRHNA, CDR2 SNTAGT. The CDR3 sequence: CASSDSLQPQHF. CDR3 bases: TGTGCCAGCAGTGATTCCCTTCAGCCCCAGCATTTT.

Turning to this clone: An end of the junction does not agree with germline; a read error may underlie this. The chain is built from TRBV7-6 and TRBJ2-3; D unclear. Germline V gene sequence: CDR1 SGHVS, CDR2 FNYEAQ. The CDR3 sequence is 15 residues long. The CDR3 nucleotides are TGTGCCAGCAGCTTAGATCGCCAGCCCACAAATACGCAGTATTTT. Its protein is CASSLDRQPTNTQYF.